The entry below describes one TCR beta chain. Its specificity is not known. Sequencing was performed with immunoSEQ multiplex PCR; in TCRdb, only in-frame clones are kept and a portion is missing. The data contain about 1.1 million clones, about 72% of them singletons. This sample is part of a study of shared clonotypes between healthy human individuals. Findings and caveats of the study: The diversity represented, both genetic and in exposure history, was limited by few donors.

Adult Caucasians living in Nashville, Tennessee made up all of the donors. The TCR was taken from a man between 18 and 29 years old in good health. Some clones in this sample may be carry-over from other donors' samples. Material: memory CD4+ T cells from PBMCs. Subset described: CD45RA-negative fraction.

The CDR3 loop is CAIGWGRQAYGYTF. CDR3 sequence (DNA): TGTGCCATCGGGTGGGGGAGACAAGCCTATGGCTACACCTTC. The rearrangement joins TRBV28 to TRBJ1-2; D is possibly TRBD1 (5 bases). The CDR3 runs to 14 residues. Trimming stripped 10 bases from V and 4 bases from J, with 19 bases between. Germline lookup yields CDR1 MDHEN and CDR2 SYDVKM.